The 10 T cell receptor beta chains below come from one sample, sequenced in a study of blood T cell repertoires in COVID-19. Here immunoSEQ multiplex PCR was the method, and the copy in TCRdb shows in-frame clones only, minus some. The sample contains almost 85,000 clones, 80% to 90% of which appear only once. The sequencing sample was made of PBMCs or T cells enriched from blood (not recorded which). These receptors were obtained from a woman in her forties or fifties with acute COVID-19.

J is TRBJ2-4 and V is TRBV6-4; TRBD2 agrees at 8 bases. There are 17 residues in the CDR3. Germline values: CDR1 MRHNA, CDR2 SNTAGT. V gave up 2 bases and J gave up 6 bases; unmatched junction bases: 12. CDR3 amino acids: CASSDLLQPGRGNIQYF. The CDR3 nucleotides are TGTGCCAGCAGTGACCTCCTCCAACCCGGGAGGGGAAACATTCAGTACTTC.

The count of this clone is one. This sequence joins TRBV16 and TRBJ1-4; 8 bases fit TRBD1. Germline CDR1 KGHSY, CDR2 FQNENV. J was trimmed by 3 bases and V by 4 bases; bases with no gene match: 4. CDR3 length equals 15 residues. CDR3 loop: CASSPRGQANEKLFF. The CDR3, as DNA: TGTGCCAGCAGCCCTAGGGGACAGGCTAATGAAAAACTGTTTTTT.

The CDR3 DNA is TGTGCCAGCAGTCAGTACAATGAGCAGTTCTTC. Amino acid sequence: CASSQYNEQFF. This chain joins TRBV12-3 or TRBV12-4 and TRBJ2-1, with D uncertain. The V and J ends lost 5 bases and 4 bases respectively, with 3 bases between them. CDR3 size: 11 residues.

The genes are TRBV7-2 and TRBJ2-4, with TRBD2 matching 12 bases. The CDR3 length is 17 residues. Losses at the gene ends were 5 bases for V and 7 bases for J; bases not matched to a gene: 12. From germline, CDR1 is SGHTA and CDR2 FQGNSA. CDR3 nucleotide sequence: TGTGCCAGCAGCGATCTAGCGGGAGGGTTCCTAGGGAACATTCAGTACTTC. It codes for CASSDLAGGFLGNIQYF.

The chain recombines TRBV2 with TRBJ1-2, with TRBD1 identical over 10 bases. From germline, CDR1 is SNHLY and CDR2 FYNNEI. The CDR3 length is 12 residues. Germline trimming cut 7 bases from V and 7 bases from J; bases unmatched to any gene: 3. The CDR3 protein is CASTGQGSGYTF. DNA of the CDR3: TGTGCCAGCACGGGACAGGGGAGTGGCTACACCTTC.

This clone was counted only a few times. The chain carries TRBV19 and TRBJ2-2; 8 bases agree with TRBD1. V dropped 8 bases and J dropped 2; count of bases not matched to a gene: 10. This CDR3 is built from 16 residues. Germline V gene lookup returns CDR1 LNHDA and CDR2 SQIVND (reference sequence). The CDR3 reads CASLPPDRVNTGELFF. CDR3 coding DNA: TGTGCCAGTCTGCCCCCGGACAGGGTAAACACCGGGGAGCTGTTTTTT.

The chain is built from TRBV19 and TRBJ1-5, with 12 bases lining up with TRBD1. This CDR3 has 17 residues. V shed 4 bases and J 5 bases; nucleotides not matched to a gene: 9. Germline assignment: CDR1 LNHDA and CDR2 SQIVND (reference sequence). CDR3 residues: CASSNPGTGGEHQPQHF. The DNA for the CDR3 is TGTGCCAGTAGTAATCCCGGGACAGGGGGCGAACATCAGCCCCAGCATTTT. Full variable domain (outside the CDR3, taken from reference TRBV19 and TRBJ1-5): DGGITQSPKYLFRKEGQNVTLSCEQNLNHDAMYWYRQDPGQGLRLIYYSQIVNDFQKGDIAEGYSVSREKKESFPLTVTSAQKNPTAFYLCASSNPGTGGEHQPQHFGDGTRLSIL.

A single count supports this clone. This chain connects TRBV14 to TRBJ2-7, with TRBD2 matching over 8 bases. Per germline, CDR1 SGHDN and CDR2 FVKESK. The CDR3 is 14 amino acids. J gave up 9 bases and V 3 bases, and 10 bases lay outside the gene matches. The CDR3 nucleotides read TGTGCCAGCAGCCACCGGGAGGGCCATACGGGGCAGTACTTC. Translating it yields CASSHREGHTGQYF.

The rearrangement uses TRBV30 and TRBJ1-1; unclear D gene. The V gene lost 3 bases and the J gene lost 1 base, with 9 bases spanning the gap. CDR1 GTSNPN and CDR2 SVGIG come from the germline V gene (reference sequence). The CDR3 sequence is 13 residues long. The CDR3 DNA reads TGTGCCTGGAGCAGGAACCAGAACACTGAAGCTTTCTTT. The encoded protein is CAWSRNQNTEAFF.

The gene calls are TRBV7-9 and TRBJ1-2; D is ambiguous. V was trimmed by 0 bases and J by 5 bases, leaving 10 bases between them. In germline, CDR1 is SEHNR, CDR2 FQNEAQ (reference sequence). This CDR3 is built from 14 residues. CDR3 in DNA: TGTGCCAGCAGCTTAGCGAGGGCAGGATATGGCTACACCTTC. Translating gives CASSLARAGYGYTF.